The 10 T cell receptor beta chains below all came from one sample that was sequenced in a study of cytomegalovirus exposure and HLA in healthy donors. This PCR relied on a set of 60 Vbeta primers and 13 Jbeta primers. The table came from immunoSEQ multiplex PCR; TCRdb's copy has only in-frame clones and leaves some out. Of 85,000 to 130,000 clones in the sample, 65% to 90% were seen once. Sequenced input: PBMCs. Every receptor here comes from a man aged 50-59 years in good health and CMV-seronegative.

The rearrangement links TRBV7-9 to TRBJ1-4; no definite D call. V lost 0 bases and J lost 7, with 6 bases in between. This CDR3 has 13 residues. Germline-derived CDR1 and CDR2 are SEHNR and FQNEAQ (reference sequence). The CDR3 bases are TGTGCCAGCAGCTTAGCCTCTGTTGAAAAACTGTTTTTT. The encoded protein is CASSLASVEKLFF. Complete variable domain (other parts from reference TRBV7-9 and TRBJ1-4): DTGVSQNPRHKITKRGQNVTFRCDPISEHNRLYWYRQTLGQGPEFLTYFQNEAQLEKSRLLSDRFSAERPKGSFSTLEIQRTEQGDSAMYLCASSLASVEKLFFGSGTQLSVL.

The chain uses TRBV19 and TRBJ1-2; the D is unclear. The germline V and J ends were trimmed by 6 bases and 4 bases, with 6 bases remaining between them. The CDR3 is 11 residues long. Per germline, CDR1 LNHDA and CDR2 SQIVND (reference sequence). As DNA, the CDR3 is TGTGCCAGTAGGATCAGCTATGGCTACACCTTC. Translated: CASRISYGYTF. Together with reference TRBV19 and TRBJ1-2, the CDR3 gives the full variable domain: DGGITQSPKYLFRKEGQNVTLSCEQNLNHDAMYWYRQDPGQGLRLIYYSQIVNDFQKGDIAEGYSVSREKKESFPLTVTSAQKNPTAFYLCASRISYGYTFGSGTRLTVV.

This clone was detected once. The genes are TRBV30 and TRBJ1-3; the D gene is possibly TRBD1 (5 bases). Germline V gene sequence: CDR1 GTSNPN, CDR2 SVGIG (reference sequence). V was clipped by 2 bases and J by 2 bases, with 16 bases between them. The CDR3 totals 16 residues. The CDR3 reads CAWSLVRAQPGNTIYF. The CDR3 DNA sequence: TGTGCCTGGAGTTTGGTCAGGGCCCAGCCTGGAAACACCATATATTTT.

As DNA, the CDR3 is TGCAGCGTTGGACGGGGGAATGGCTACACCTTC. It is translated as CSVGRGNGYTF. The chain links TRBV29-1 to TRBJ1-2; possible D gene TRBD1, 5 bases. CDR1 and CDR2 (germline): SQVTM, ANQGSEA. CDR3 length: 11 residues. Trimming cost V 4 bases and J 6 bases, with 9 bases left between them.

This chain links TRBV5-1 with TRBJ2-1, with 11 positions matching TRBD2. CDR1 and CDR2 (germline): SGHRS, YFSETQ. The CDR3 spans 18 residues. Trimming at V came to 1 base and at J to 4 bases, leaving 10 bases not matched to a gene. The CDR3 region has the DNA TGCGCCAGCAGCTTGATTAGCGGGGGGGCCAGTCCATACAATGAGCAGTTCTTC. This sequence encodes CASSLISGGASPYNEQFF.

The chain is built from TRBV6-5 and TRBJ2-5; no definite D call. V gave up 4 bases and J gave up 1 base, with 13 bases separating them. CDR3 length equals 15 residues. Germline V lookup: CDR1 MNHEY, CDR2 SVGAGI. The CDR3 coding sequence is TGTGCCAGCAGTTTTGACACCGACCGCCAAGAGACCCAGTACTTC. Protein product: CASSFDTDRQETQYF.

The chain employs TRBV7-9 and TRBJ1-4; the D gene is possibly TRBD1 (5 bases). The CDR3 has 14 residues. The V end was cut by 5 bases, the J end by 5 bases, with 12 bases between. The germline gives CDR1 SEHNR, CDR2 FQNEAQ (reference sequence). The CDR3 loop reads CASSPGQRNEKLFF. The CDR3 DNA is TGTGCCAGCAGCCCAGGGCAAAGGAATGAAAAACTGTTTTTT.

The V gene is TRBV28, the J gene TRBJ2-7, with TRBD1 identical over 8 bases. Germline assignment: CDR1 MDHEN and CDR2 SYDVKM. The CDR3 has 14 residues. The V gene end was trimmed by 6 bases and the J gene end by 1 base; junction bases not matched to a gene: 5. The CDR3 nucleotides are TGTGCCAGCAGCCGGACAGGGACGTCCTACGAGCAGTACGTC. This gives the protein CASSRTGTSYEQYV.

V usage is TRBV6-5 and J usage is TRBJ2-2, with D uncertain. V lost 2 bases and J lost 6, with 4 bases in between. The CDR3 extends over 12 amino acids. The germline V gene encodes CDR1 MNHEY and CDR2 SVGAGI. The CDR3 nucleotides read TGTGCCAGCAGTTACGGAGCCGGGGAGCTGTTTTTT. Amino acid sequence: CASSYGAGELFF.

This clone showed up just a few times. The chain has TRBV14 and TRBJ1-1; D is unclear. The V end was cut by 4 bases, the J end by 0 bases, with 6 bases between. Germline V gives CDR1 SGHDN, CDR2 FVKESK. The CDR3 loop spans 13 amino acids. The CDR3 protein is CASSPRLNTEAFF. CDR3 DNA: TGTGCCAGCAGCCCCCGGTTGAACACTGAAGCTTTCTTT.